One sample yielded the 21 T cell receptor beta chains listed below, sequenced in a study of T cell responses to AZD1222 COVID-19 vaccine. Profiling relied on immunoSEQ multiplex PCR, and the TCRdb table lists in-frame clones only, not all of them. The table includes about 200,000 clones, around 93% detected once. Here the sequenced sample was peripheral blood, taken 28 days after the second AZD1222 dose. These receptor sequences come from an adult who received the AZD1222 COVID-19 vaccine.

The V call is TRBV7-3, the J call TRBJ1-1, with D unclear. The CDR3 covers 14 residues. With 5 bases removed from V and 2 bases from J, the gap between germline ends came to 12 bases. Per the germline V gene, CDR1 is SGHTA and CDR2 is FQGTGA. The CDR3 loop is CASSPQHSNTEAFF. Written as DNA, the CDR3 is TGTGCCAGCAGCCCCCAGCACAGTAACACTGAAGCTTTCTTT.

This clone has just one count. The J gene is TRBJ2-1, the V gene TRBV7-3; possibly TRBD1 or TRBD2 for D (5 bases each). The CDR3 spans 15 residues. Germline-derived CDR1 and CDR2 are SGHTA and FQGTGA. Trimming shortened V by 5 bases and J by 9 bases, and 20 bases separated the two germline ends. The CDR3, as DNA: TGTGCCAGCAGCCCGGGGCCCCTATCGAGGGGTGAGCAGTTCTTC. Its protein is CASSPGPLSRGEQFF.

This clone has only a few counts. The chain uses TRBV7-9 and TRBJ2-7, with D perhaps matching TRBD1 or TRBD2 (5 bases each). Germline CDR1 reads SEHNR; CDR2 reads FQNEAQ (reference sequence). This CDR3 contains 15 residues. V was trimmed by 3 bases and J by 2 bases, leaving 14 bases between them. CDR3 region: CASSFLGDRTYEQYF. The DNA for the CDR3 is TGTGCCAGCAGCTTCTTGGGGGATCGGACCTACGAGCAGTACTTC.

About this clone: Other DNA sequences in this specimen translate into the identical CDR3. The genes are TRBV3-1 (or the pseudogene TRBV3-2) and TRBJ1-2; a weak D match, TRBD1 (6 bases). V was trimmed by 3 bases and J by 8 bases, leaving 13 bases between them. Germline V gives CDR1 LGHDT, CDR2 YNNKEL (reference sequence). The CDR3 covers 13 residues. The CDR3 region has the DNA TGTGCCAGCAGCCAGGCAGGGGCTGGAGGCTACACCTTC. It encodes CASSQAGAGGYTF.

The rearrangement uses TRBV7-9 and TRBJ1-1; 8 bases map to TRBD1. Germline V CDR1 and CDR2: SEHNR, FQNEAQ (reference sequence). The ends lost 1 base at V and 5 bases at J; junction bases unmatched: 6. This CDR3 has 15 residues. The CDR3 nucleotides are TGTGCCAGCAGCTTAGAGAAGACAGGGGCTACTGAAGCTTTCTTT. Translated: CASSLEKTGATEAFF.

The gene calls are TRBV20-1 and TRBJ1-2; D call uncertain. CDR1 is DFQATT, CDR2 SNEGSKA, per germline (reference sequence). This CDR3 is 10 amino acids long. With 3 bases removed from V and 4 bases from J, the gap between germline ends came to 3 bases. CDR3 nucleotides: TGCAGTGCTAGTAGCTATGGCTACACCTTC. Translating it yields CSASSYGYTF.

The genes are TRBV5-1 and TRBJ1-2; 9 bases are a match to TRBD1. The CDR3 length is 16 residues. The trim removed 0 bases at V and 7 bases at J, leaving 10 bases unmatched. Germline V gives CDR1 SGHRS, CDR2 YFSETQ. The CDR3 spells CASSLGLGQGLSGYTF. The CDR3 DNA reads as TGCGCCAGCAGCTTGGGTTTGGGACAGGGTTTGTCTGGCTACACCTTC.

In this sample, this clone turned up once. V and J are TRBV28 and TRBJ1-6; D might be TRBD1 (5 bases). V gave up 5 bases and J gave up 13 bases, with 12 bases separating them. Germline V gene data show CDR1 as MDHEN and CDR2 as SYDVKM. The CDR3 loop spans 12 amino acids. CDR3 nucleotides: TGTGCCAGCAGTACCCAGGGTAGCCCCCTCCACTTT. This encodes CASSTQGSPLHF.

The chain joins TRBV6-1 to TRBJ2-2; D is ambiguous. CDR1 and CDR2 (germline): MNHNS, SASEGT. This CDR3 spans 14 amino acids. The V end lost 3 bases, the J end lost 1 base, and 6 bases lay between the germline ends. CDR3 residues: CASSDPQNTGELFF. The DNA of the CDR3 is TGTGCCAGCAGTGACCCGCAGAACACCGGGGAGCTGTTTTTT.

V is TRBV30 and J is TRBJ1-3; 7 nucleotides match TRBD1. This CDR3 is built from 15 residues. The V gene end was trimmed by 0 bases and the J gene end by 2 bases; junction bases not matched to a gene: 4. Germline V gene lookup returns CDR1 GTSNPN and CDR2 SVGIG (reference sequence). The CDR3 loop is CAWSVGQGAGNTIYF. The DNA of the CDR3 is TGTGCCTGGAGTGTAGGGCAGGGGGCTGGAAACACCATATATTTT.

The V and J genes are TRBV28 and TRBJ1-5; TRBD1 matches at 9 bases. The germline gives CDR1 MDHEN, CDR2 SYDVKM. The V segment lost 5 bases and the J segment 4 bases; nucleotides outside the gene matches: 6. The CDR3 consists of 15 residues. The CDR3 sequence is CASSKGTGLNQPQHF. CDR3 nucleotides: TGTGCCAGCAGTAAGGGGACAGGGTTGAATCAGCCCCAGCATTTT.

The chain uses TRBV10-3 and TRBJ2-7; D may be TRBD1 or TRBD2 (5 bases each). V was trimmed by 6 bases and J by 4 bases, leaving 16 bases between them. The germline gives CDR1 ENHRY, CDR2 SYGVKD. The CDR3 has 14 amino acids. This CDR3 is CAIRAGTDRYEQYF. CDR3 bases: TGTGCCATCAGGGCCGGGACGGATCGATACGAGCAGTACTTC.

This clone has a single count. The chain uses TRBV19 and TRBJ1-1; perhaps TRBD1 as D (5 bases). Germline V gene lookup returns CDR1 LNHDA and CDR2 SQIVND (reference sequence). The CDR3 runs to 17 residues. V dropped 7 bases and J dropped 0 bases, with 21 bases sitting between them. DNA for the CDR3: TGTGCCAGTAATTATAGGGGCAGGGCCACAATGAACACTGAAGCTTTCTTT. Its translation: CASNYRGRATMNTEAFF.

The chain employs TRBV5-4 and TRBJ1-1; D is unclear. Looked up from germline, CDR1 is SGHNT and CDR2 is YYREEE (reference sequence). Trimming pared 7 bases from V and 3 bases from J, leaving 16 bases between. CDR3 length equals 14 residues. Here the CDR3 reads CASALPGPDTEAFF. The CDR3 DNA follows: TGTGCCAGCGCATTGCCTGGGCCGGACACTGAAGCTTTCTTT.

CDR3 DNA sequence: TGTGCCAGCAGTCCGTGGGTCAATCAGCCCCAGCATTTT. Its translation is CASSPWVNQPQHF. The chain employs TRBV6-2 or TRBV6-3 and TRBJ1-5; D is unclear. Trimming removed 5 bases from V and 3 bases from J, with 8 bases in between. The CDR3 spans 13 residues. Per germline, CDR1 MNHEY and CDR2 SVGEGT.

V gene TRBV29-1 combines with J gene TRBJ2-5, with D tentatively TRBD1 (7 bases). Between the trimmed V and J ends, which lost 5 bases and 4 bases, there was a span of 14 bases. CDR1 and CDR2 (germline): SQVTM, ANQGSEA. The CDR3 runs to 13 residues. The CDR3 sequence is CSVPFQGGETQYF. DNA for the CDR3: TGCAGCGTTCCCTTCCAGGGGGGAGAGACCCAGTACTTC. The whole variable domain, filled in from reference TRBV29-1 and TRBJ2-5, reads SAVISQKPSRDICQRGTSLTIQCQVDSQVTMMFWYRQQPGQSLTLIATANQGSEATYESGFVIDKFPISRPNLTFSTLTVSNMSPEDSSIYLCSVPFQGGETQYFGPGTRLLVL.

The CDR3 protein is CASSRDGNTEAFF. As DNA, the CDR3 is TGTGCCAGCAGTAGAGACGGGAACACTGAAGCTTTCTTT. The V and J genes are TRBV6-5 and TRBJ1-1, with no clear D. Deletions cut 5 bases from V and 1 base from J, with 8 bases between. The CDR3 runs to 13 residues. The germline V gene encodes CDR1 MNHEY and CDR2 SVGAGI.

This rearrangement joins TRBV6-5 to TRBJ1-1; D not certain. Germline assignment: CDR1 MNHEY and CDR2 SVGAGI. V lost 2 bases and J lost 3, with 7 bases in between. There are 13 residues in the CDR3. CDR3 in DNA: TGTGCCAGCAGTTACCAGTCGTACACTGAAGCTTTCTTT. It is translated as CASSYQSYTEAFF.

The CDR3 is CASSVGTSGNTIYF. The CDR3 nucleotides are TGTGCCAGCAGCGTAGGGACCTCTGGAAACACCATATATTTT. J is TRBJ1-3 and V is TRBV7-3; the D gene is possibly TRBD1 (5 bases). There are 14 residues in the CDR3. V dropped 5 bases and J dropped 0 bases, with 8 bases sitting between them. Germline V gene sequence: CDR1 SGHTA, CDR2 FQGTGA.

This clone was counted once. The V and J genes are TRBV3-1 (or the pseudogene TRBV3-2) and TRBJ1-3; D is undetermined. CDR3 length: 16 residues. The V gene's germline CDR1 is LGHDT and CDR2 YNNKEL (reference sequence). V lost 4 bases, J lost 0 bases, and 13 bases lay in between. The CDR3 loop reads CASSPTGQLSGNTIYF. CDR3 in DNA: TGTGCCAGCAGCCCGACCGGCCAACTCTCTGGAAACACCATATATTTT.

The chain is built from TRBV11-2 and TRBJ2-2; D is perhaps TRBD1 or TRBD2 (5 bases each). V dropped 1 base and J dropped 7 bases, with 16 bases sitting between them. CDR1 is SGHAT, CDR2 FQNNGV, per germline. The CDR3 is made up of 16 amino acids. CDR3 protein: CASSLVGGPPIGELFF. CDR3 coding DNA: TGTGCCAGCAGCTTAGTTGGGGGACCCCCGATCGGGGAGCTGTTTTTT.